The present TCR beta chain was sequenced within a study of CXCR3-negative and CXCR3-positive naive CD8 T cells. Regarding the study as a whole: Naive cells positive for CXCR3 carried more hydrophobic TRB CDR3s than CXCR3-negative ones. Naive cells, whether CXCR3-negative or CXCR3-positive, had similar TRBV-TRBJ usage, while memory cells differed.

About this clonotype: Its antigen remains unknown.

More than 250,000 cells per CD8+ T cell subset were flow-sorted in triplicate. Libraries were UMI-labeled 5' RACE TRB cDNA. After re-calling the 5' RACE reads, TCRdb lists one entry per CDR3 protein, DNA absent. Recorded for this sample: about 150,000 distinct CDR3 sequences. What was sequenced was naive CXCR3+ CD8+ T cells from blood. Specified subset: CD45RO-CCR7+CD27+CD95- naive CD8+ T cells expressing CXCR3 (TNR3+). The clonotype was recovered from a human donor in good health. Some clones in this sample may be carry-over from other donors' samples.

Here the CDR3 reads CSVEDSPGPNTEAFF. The rearrangement uses TRBV29-1 and TRBJ1-1. This CDR3 region has 15 residues. The germline V gene has CDR1 SQVTM and CDR2 ANQGSEA.